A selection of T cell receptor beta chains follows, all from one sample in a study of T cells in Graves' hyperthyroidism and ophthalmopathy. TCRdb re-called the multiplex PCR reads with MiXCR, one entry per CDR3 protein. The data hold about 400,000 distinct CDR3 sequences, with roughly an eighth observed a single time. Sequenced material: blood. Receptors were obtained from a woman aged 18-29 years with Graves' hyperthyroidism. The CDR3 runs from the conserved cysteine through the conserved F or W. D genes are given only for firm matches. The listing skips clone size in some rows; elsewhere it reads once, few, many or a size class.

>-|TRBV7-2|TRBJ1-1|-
TGTGCCAGCAGCTTGCGAGCCTCAGTGATGAACACTGAAGCTTTCTTT
CASSLRASVMNTEAFF
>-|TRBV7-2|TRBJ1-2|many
TGTGCCAGCAGCTTAGCTGTACAGAGGTTTGGCTACACCTTC
CASSLAVQRFGYTF
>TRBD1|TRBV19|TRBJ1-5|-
TGTGCCAGTAGTACCTTGGGGGGGACAGGGAACAATCAGCCCCAGCATTTT
CASSTLGGTGNNQPQHF
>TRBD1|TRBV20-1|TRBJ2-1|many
TGCAGTGCTAGAGATGGACAGGGGGAAAATGAGCAGTTCTTC
CSARDGQGENEQFF
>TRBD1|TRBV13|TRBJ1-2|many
TGTGCCAGCAGCTTAGGCCATCGGGACAGGGACGGCTACACCTTC
CASSLGHRDRDGYTF
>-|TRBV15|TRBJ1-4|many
TGTGCCACCAGCAGAGATTCAGGGACGCGTGAAAAACTGTTTTTT
CATSRDSGTREKLFF
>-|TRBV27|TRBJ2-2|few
TGTGCCAGCAGTAGTAGCGATGCCGGGGAGCTGTTTTTT
CASSSSDAGELFF
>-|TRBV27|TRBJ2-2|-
TGTGCCAGCAGTTTTTTCAGGTCCGGGGAGCTGTTTTTT
CASSFFRSGELFF
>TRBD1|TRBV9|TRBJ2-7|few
TGTGCCAGCAGCTCGACAGGGACCTCCTACGAGCAGTACTTC
CASSSTGTSYEQYF
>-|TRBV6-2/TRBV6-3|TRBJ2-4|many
TGTGCCAGCAGCTTCCGGGGGCGAGCCAAAAACATTCAGTACTTC
CASSFRGRAKNIQYF
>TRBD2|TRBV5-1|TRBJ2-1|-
TGCGCCAGCAGCCAAACTAGCGGTCTATACAATGAGCAGTTCTTC
CASSQTSGLYNEQFF
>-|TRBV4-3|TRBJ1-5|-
TGCGCCAGCAGCCCCGCGTGGGGGAGCGGGCAGCCCCAGCATTTT
CASSPAWGSGQPQHF
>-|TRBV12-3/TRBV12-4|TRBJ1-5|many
TGTGCCAGCAGTTTATTGGGGCAGTTGAATCAGCCCCAGCATTTT
CASSLLGQLNQPQHF
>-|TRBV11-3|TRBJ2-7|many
TGTGCCAGCAGCTATTACTCCTACGAGCAGTACTTC
CASSYYSYEQYF
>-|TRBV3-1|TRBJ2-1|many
TGTGCCAGCAGCCAAGGTAGCGTCTCCTACAATGAGCAGTTCTTC
CASSQGSVSYNEQFF
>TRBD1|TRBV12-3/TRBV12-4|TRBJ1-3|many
TGTGCCAGCATCGTGACAGGGAGTGGAAACACCATATATTTT
CASIVTGSGNTIYF
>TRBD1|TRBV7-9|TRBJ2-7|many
TGTGCCAGCAGCTCTTGGGACAGGGCCTACGAGCAGTACTTC
CASSSWDRAYEQYF
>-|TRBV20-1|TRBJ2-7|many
TGCAGTGCTTGGGATCTACAGGGTTCCTACGAGCAGTACTTC
CSAWDLQGSYEQYF
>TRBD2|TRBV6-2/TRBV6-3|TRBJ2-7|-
TGTGCCAGCAGTTACTCGCCTAGCGGGACTATGAAGCAGTACTTC
CASSYSPSGTMKQYF
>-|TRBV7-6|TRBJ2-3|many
TGTGCCAGCAGCCGCTCCATGGCTACCAATACGCAGTATTTT
CASSRSMATNTQYF
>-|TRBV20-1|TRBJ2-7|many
TGCAGTGCTAGGGCGGGACAATACGAGCAGTACTTC
CSARAGQYEQYF
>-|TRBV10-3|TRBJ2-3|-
TGTGCCATCAGTGTTGAGGCATCTAGCACAGATACGCAGTATTTT
CAISVEASSTDTQYF
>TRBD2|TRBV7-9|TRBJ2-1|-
TGTGCCAGCAGCCTGCCCCCTTTAGCGGGAGGGTTTTACAATGAGCAGTTCTTC
CASSLPPLAGGFYNEQFF
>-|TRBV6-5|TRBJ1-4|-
TGTGCCAGCAGTTACTCTGGGCTTGCAACTAATGAAAAACTGTTTTTT
CASSYSGLATNEKLFF
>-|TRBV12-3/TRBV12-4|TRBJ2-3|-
TGTGCCAGCAGGCGAGGCCAGGGCACAGATACGCAGTATTTT
CASRRGQGTDTQYF
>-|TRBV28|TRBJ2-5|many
TGTGCCAGCTGGACAGTCCAAGAGACCCAGTACTTC
CASWTVQETQYF
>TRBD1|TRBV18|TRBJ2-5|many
TGTGCCAGCTCACCGAACCGGGACAGCCAAGAGACCCAGTACTTC
CASSPNRDSQETQYF
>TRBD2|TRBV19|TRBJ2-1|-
TGTGCCAGTAGTAAGAGGACTAGCGGCTACAATGAGCAGTTCTTC
CASSKRTSGYNEQFF
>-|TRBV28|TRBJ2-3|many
TGTGCCAGCAGCCCCCCCGAGGGCAACAAGTACTTCAGCACAGTAGCAGATACGCAGTATTTT
CASSPPEGNKYFSTVADTQYF
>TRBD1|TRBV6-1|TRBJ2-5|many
TGTGCCAGCAGCATAGGGGGCCGAGGAGAGACCCAGTACTTC
CASSIGGRGETQYF
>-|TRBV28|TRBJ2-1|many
TGTGCCAGCAGTTTAAGAGGGGATTATTACAATGAGCAGTTCTTC
CASSLRGDYYNEQFF
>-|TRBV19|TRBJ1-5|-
TGTGCCACCTCTGGGGTAGGGGCCGGGGAGCCCCAGCATTTT
CATSGVGAGEPQHF
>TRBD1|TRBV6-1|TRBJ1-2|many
TGTGCCAGCAGTTCCACAGGGGTTCCTTGGGGCTACACCTTC
CASSSTGVPWGYTF
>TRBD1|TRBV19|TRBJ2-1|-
TGTGCCACTCAGTGGGGGACAGGGGGCTACAATGAGCAGTTCTTC
CATQWGTGGYNEQFF
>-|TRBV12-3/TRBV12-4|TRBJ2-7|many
TGTGCCAGCAGCTGGGACGGAGCCTTTGGGGTTCGTGACGAGCAGTACTTC
CASSWDGAFGVRDEQYF
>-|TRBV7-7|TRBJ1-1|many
TGTGCTAGCAGCCCTCAGAAGGGCGGCGAAGCTTTCTTT
CASSPQKGGEAFF
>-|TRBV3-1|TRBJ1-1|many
TGTGCCAGCAGCCAACACCGGGGTGAAGCTTTCTTT
CASSQHRGEAFF
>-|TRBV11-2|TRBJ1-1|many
TGTGCCAGCAGCAACGCCGGTTACACTGAAGCTTTCTTT
CASSNAGYTEAFF
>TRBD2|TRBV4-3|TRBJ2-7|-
TGCGCCAGCAGCCAAGATTGGCTCGGGAGCGGGAGATACGAGCAGTACTTC
CASSQDWLGSGRYEQYF
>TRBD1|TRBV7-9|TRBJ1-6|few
TGTGCCAGCAGCTTAGGGACAGGGGCCTCCCGGACCTATAATTCACCCCTCCACTTT
CASSLGTGASRTYNSPLHF
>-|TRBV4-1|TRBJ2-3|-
TGCGCCAGCAGCCGTCCGCCAGATACGCAGTATTTT
CASSRPPDTQYF
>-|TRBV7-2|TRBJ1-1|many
TGTGCCAGCAGCTTAGCAAGGGCCACTGAAGCTTTCTTT
CASSLARATEAFF
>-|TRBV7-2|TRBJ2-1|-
TGTGCCAGCAGCCACAACGGAGGGGGTTCATGGAATGAGCAGTTCTTC
CASSHNGGGSWNEQFF
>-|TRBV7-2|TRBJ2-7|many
TGTGCCAGCAGCTTACCGCCCCATCACGAGCAGTACTTC
CASSLPPHHEQYF
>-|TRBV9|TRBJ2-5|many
TGTGCCAGCAGCGCCGAACAGGGTGTGGAGACCCAGTACTTC
CASSAEQGVETQYF
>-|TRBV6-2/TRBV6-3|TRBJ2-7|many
TGTGCCAGCAGTTCCGCCGGTAGCGGTCCCTACGAGCAGTACTTC
CASSSAGSGPYEQYF
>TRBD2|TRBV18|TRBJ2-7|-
TGTGCCAGCTCATCCAGACTAGCGGTAACCTACGAGCAGTACTTC
CASSSRLAVTYEQYF
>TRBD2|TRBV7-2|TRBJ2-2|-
TGTGCCAGCAGCTCTAAGCGGGAGGGCCTAATACGTACCGGGGAGCTGTTTTTT
CASSSKREGLIRTGELFF
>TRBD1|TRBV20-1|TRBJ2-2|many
TGCAGTGCTAGGAGTCATTGGGACAGACAGAACACCGGGGAGCTGTTTTTT
CSARSHWDRQNTGELFF
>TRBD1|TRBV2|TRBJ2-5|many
TGTGCCAGCATCCCCATTGTGACAGGGGTGACGACCCAGTACTTC
CASIPIVTGVTTQYF